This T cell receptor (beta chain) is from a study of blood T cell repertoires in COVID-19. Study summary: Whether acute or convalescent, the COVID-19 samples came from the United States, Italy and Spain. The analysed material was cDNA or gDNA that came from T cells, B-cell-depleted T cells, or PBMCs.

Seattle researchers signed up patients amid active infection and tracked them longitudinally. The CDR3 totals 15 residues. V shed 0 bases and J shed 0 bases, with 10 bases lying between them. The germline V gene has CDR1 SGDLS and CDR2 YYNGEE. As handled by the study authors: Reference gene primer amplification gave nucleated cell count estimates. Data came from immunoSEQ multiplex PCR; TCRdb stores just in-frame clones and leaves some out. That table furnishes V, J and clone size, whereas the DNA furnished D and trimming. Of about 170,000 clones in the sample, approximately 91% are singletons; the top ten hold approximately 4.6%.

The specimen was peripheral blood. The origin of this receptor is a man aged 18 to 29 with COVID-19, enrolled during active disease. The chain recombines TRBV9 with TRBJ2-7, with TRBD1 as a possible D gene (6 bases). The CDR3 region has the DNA TGTGCCAGCAGCGTAGCCCCACAGGGCTCCTACGAGCAGTACTTC. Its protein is CASSVAPQGSYEQYF.